This entry concerns a single T cell receptor (beta chain). Antigen unknown. The authors carried out high-throughput sequencing of TCR beta. They applied it to CD8+ and CD4+ T cells obtained from blood. Included as multiple sclerosis controls were treatment-naive patients who had stable or active relapsing-remitting disease. The authors reverse transcribed 0.5 to 1 ug RNA with random hexamers. Amplification of TCR beta CDR3 spanned 54 Vbeta and 13 Jbeta via immunoSEQ multiplex PCR. MiXCR, applied by TCRdb to the immunoSEQ multiplex PCR reads, yields one record per CDR3 protein. This sample yields approximately 150,000 distinct CDR3 sequences, of which approximately 95% are seen a single time; 0.09% to 0.095% belongs to the top ten. This record belongs to a study of CD8 T cells in Susac syndrome. Study-wide results and caveats: As acknowledged by the study, its TCR sequencing and HLA analysis included a relatively small number of individuals.

The receptor was isolated from a human donor with multiple sclerosis. The specimen sequenced was CD4+ T cells from PBMCs.

The CDR3 protein is CASRLGQGVNEQFF. The CDR3 bases are TGTGCCAGCAGGCTCGGACAGGGTGTCAATGAGCAGTTCTTC. The gene calls are TRBV6-2 or TRBV6-3 and TRBJ2-1, with TRBD1 identical over 8 bases. The V and J ends lost 6 bases and 6 bases, in that order; junction bases with no gene match: 7. This CDR3 comprises 14 residues. Germline CDR1 is MNHEY and CDR2 is SVGEGT.